The 12 T cell receptor beta chains listed next were all sequenced from one sample in a study of shared clonotypes between healthy human individuals. The table came from immunoSEQ multiplex PCR; TCRdb's copy has only in-frame clones and leaves some out. The sample includes over a million clones, roughly 96% of them seen just once. The source material was naive CD4+ T cells sorted from blood. Noted subset: CD45RA+ positively selected. The receptor source for this set is a man between 25 and 39 years old in good health.

The V and J genes are TRBV4-3 and TRBJ1-5, with D tentatively TRBD1 (6 bases). The germline CDR1 and CDR2 sequences are LGHNA and YSLEER. The V and J ends lost 4 bases and 3 bases respectively, with 13 bases between them. There are 15 residues in the CDR3. The CDR3 here is CASSPKQGDNQPQHF. The DNA for the CDR3 is TGCGCCAGCAGCCCGAAACAGGGAGACAATCAGCCCCAGCATTTT.

The chain employs TRBV19 and TRBJ1-5, with D unclear. Trimming took 3 bases from V and 5 from J, leaving 11 bases between them. CDR1 and CDR2 from the germline V gene are LNHDA and SQIVND (reference sequence). This CDR3 contains 14 residues. The CDR3 DNA reads TGTGCCAGTAGTATGGGCGACGCCTATCAGCCCCAGCATTTT. It specifies CASSMGDAYQPQHF. Based on the CDR3 plus reference TRBV19 and TRBJ1-5, the full variable domain is DGGITQSPKYLFRKEGQNVTLSCEQNLNHDAMYWYRQDPGQGLRLIYYSQIVNDFQKGDIAEGYSVSREKKESFPLTVTSAQKNPTAFYLCASSMGDAYQPQHFGDGTRLSIL.

This rearrangement joins TRBV2 to TRBJ2-3, with D unclear. The CDR3 runs 8 residues. Trimming stripped 8 bases from V and 9 bases from J, with 3 bases between. From germline, CDR1 is SNHLY and CDR2 FYNNEI. CDR3 nucleotides: TGTGCCAGCCGAACGCAGTATTTT. Amino acids: CASRTQYF. The variable domain in full, completed from reference TRBV2 and TRBJ2-3, reads EPEVTQTPSHQVTQMGQEVILRCVPISNHLYFYWYRQILGQKVEFLVSFYNNEISEKSEIFDDQFSVERPDGSNFTLKIRSTKLEDSAMYFCASRTQYFGPGTRLTVL.

The chain carries TRBV10-1 and TRBJ2-7; TRBD2 aligns across 7 bases. The J segment lost 6 bases and the V segment lost 4 bases, leaving 9 bases of the junction unmatched. The CDR3 consists of 14 residues. Germline V gene sequence: CDR1 WNHNN, CDR2 SYGVQD (reference sequence). The CDR3 bases are TGCGCCAGCAGTGGCGGGAGTTGGTATTCCGAGCAGTACTTC. Its protein product is CASSGGSWYSEQYF.

This chain links TRBV5-1 with TRBJ2-1; D perhaps matches TRBD1 (6 bases). The germline V gene encodes CDR1 SGHRS and CDR2 YFSETQ. Trimming took off 4 bases at V and 2 bases at J, with 16 bases between the two ends. The CDR3 spans 16 residues. CDR3 in amino acids: CASSANQGPTYNEQFF. DNA of the CDR3: TGCGCCAGCAGCGCAAACCAGGGGCCCACCTACAATGAGCAGTTCTTC. Drawing the rest from reference TRBV5-1 and TRBJ2-1, the complete variable domain is KAGVTQTPRYLIKTRGQQVTLSCSPISGHRSVSWYQQTPGQGLQFLFEYFSETQRNKGNFPGRFSGRQFSNSRSEMNVSTLELGDSALYLCASSANQGPTYNEQFFGPGTRLTVL.

V is TRBV5-1 and J is TRBJ2-1, with a weak D call TRBD1 (5 bases). Germline V lookup: CDR1 SGHRS, CDR2 YFSETQ. The CDR3 extends over 14 amino acids. Trimming left V 3 bases short and J 7 bases short, with 14 bases between. The CDR3 nucleotides are TGCGCCAGCAGCTCGCTTAACCAGGGAAATGAGCAGTTCTTC. Translated: CASSSLNQGNEQFF.

This sequence joins TRBV6-1 and TRBJ2-1; D is perhaps TRBD1 (5 bases). Trimming shortened V by 8 bases and J by 2 bases, and 16 bases separated the two germline ends. Germline CDR1 reads MNHNS; CDR2 reads SASEGT. The CDR3 has 15 residues. The CDR3 DNA reads as TGTGCCAGCGGTAGACAGACTGGCGCCTACAATGAGCAGTTCTTC. Its translation is CASGRQTGAYNEQFF.

Regarding this clone: Other DNA sequences of this sample code for an identical CDR3. The chain combines TRBV5-1 with TRBJ2-5; TRBD1 is a possible D gene (6 bases). In germline, CDR1 is SGHRS, CDR2 YFSETQ. The CDR3 has 14 residues. V was trimmed by 4 bases and J by 1 base, leaving 11 bases between them. CDR3 sequence: CASSLGTIQETQYF. Here the CDR3 DNA reads TGCGCCAGCAGCCTGGGGACAATCCAAGAGACCCAGTACTTC.

This chain links TRBV25-1 with TRBJ2-1, with unresolved D. V lost 3 bases and J 12 bases, leaving 18 bases between the germline ends. Germline CDR1 MGHDK, CDR2 SYGVNS. CDR3 size: 14 residues. The chain's CDR3 is CASSDRLSTNRQFF. CDR3 DNA: TGTGCCAGCAGTGACCGTCTCAGCACCAATAGGCAGTTCTTC.

The rearrangement links TRBV7-2 to TRBJ1-2, with D hard to call. The germline gives CDR1 SGHTA, CDR2 FQGNSA. The CDR3 consists of 13 residues. The V end lost 1 base, the J end lost 8 bases, and 11 bases lay between the germline ends. CDR3 DNA sequence: TGTGCCAGCAGCTTAGGAATAGAGGGAGGCTACACCTTC. Its protein product is CASSLGIEGGYTF.

The chain couples TRBV30 to TRBJ2-3; the D gene is possibly TRBD1 (5 bases). Trimming removed 5 bases from V and 0 bases from J, with 18 bases in between. Germline V gives CDR1 GTSNPN, CDR2 SVGIG (reference sequence). The CDR3 extends over 16 amino acids. The CDR3 here is CAWCPGPGYSTDTQYF. CDR3 nucleotide sequence: TGTGCCTGGTGCCCCGGTCCAGGGTATAGCACAGATACGCAGTATTTT.

The J gene is TRBJ2-3, the V gene TRBV9; the match to TRBD2 covers 11 bases. V gave up 4 bases and J gave up 2 bases; unmatched junction bases: 6. The CDR3 is made up of 16 amino acids. The germline V gene encodes CDR1 SGDLS and CDR2 YYNGEE. As DNA, the CDR3 is TGTGCCAGCAGCAGAGGGACTAGCGGCACCACAGATACGCAGTATTTT. Protein product: CASSRGTSGTTDTQYF. Filled out from reference TRBV9 and TRBJ2-3, the complete variable domain reads DSGVTQTPKHLITATGQRVTLRCSPRSGDLSVYWYQQSLDQGLQFLIQYYNGEERAKGNILERFSAQQFPDLHSELNLSSLELGDSALYFCASSRGTSGTTDTQYFGPGTRLTVL.